Detailed here is one T cell receptor (beta chain). No antigen is known for it. The data stem from a study of T cell responses to AZD1222 COVID-19 vaccine. Whole-study results and caveats: Rises in breadth and depth of Spike-specific TCRs came after two AZD1222 doses. The donor cohort was predominantly white British with a female majority, and clonal diversity may have been underestimated. Unmutated regions of variants are reportedly targeted by nearly half of spike-specific TCRs.

The CDR3 loop spans 16 amino acids. Germline CDR1 reads SGHTA; CDR2 reads FQGNSA. V lost 2 bases, J lost 3 bases, and 17 bases lay in between. Sequenced by immunoSEQ multiplex PCR; TCRdb stores in-frame clones only, minus some. The repertoire holds around 130,000 clones, with roughly 84% as singletons. Source: peripheral blood, taken on day 0 of AZD1222 vaccination. This TCR was recovered from an adult in good health. V gene TRBV7-2 combines with J gene TRBJ2-7, with D possibly TRBD1 on 5 matching bases. The CDR3 here is CASSLSGLYLLYEQYF. The CDR3 DNA reads TGTGCCAGCAGCTTATCAGGGTTGTACCTCCTCTACGAGCAGTACTTC.